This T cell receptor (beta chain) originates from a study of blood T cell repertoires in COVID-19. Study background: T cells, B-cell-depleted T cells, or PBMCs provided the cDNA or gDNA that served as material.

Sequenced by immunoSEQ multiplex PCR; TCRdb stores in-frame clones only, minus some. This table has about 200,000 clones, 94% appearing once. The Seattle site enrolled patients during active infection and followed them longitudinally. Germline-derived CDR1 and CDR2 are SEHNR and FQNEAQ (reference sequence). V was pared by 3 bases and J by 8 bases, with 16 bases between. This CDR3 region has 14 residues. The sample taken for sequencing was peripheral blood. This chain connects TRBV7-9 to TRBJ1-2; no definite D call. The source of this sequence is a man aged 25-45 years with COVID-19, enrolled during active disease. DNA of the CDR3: TGTGCCAGCAGCTTTCCCGTGGAGGAAAGGGGCTACACCTTC. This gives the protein CASSFPVEERGYTF.